This paragraph covers one T cell receptor beta chain sequence. Its antigen is unidentified. This record belongs to a study of type 1 regulatory T cells. As for the study in general: T-allo10 is an in vitro-generated, Tr1-enriched CD4 T cell product specific for alloantigen. Study results and caveats: Compared with non-Tr1 cells, Tr1 cells showed a narrower TCR repertoire.

TCRdb analysed the reads with MiXCR anew, one entry per CDR3 protein. The top ten hold 1.5% to 2% of the sample, which has roughly 60,000 distinct CDR3 sequences, over 50% seen once. There are 16 residues in the CDR3. The V segment lost 1 base and the J segment 1 base; nucleotides outside the gene matches: 2. Germline V CDR1 and CDR2: SGHVS, FQNEAQ. What was sequenced was cultured non-Tr1 T cells, either the whole culture or a sorted T cell fraction (not recorded which). This clonotype originated in a human donor in good health. J is TRBJ2-1 and V is TRBV7-8, with 9 nucleotides matching TRBD2. CDR3 nucleotide sequence: TGTGCCAGCAGCTTAGTTAGCGGGAGTTCCTACAATGAGCAGTTCTTC. Protein: CASSLVSGSSYNEQFF.